The entry below gives a single T cell receptor beta chain sequence along with its context. Clones were read by immunoSEQ multiplex PCR, and TCRdb kept only the in-frame ones, dropping some. The sample lists 250,000 to 300,000 clones, around 92% occurring once. Participants, about 18 to 89 years old, spanned about two dozen US areas. Each recovered donor of Cohort 3 presented with two negative PCRs, clearance, or symptom resolution. This sample is part of a study of blood T cell repertoires in COVID-19. Study-level background: Researchers got acute and convalescent COVID-19 samples from the United States, Italy and Spain. T cells, B-cell-depleted T cells, or PBMCs provided the cDNA or gDNA that served as material.

Trimming shortened V by 4 bases and J by 6 bases, and 18 bases separated the two germline ends. This CDR3 has 16 residues. Per germline, CDR1 KGHDR and CDR2 SFDVKD. The clonotype originates from a woman aged 55 to 70 who had recovered from COVID-19. V and J are TRBV24-1 and TRBJ1-5, with D perhaps matching TRBD1 (5 bases). Sequenced material: PBMCs or T cells enriched from blood (not recorded which). In DNA, the CDR3 is TGTGCCACCAGTGACGGAACGCCAGGGCCCAGTCAGCCCCAGCATTTT. Residues: CATSDGTPGPSQPQHF.